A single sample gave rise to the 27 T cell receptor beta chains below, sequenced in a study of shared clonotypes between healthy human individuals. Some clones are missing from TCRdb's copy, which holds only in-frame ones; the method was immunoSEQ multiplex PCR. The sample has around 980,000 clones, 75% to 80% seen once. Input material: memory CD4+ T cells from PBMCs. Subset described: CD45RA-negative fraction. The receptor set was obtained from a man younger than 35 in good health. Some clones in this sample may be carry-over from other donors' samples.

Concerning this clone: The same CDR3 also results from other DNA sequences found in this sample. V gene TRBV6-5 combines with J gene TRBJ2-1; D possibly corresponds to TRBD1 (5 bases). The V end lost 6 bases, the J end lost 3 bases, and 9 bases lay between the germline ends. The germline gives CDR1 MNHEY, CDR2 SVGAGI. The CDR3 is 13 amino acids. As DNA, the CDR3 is TGTGCCAGCAGCAGAGACAGCTACAATGAGCAGTTCTTC. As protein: CASSRDSYNEQFF.

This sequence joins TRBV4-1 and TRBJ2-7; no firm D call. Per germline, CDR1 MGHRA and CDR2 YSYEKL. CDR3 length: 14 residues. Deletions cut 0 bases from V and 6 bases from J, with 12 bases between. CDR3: CASSQEVGPSEQYF. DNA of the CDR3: TGCGCCAGCAGCCAAGAGGTCGGGCCCTCCGAGCAGTACTTC.

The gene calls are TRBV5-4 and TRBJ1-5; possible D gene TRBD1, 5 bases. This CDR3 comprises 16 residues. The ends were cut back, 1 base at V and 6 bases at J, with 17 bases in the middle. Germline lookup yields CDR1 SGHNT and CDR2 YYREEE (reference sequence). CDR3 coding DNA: TGTGCCAGCAGCTTGTGGGGGGAGTCGGAGGGTCAGCCCCAGCATTTT. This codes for CASSLWGESEGQPQHF. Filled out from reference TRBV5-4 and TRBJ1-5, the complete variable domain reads ETGVTQSPTHLIKTRGQQVTLRCSSQSGHNTVSWYQQALGQGPQFIFQYYREEENGRGNFPPRFSGLQFPNYSSELNVNALELDDSALYLCASSLWGESEGQPQHFGDGTRLSIL.

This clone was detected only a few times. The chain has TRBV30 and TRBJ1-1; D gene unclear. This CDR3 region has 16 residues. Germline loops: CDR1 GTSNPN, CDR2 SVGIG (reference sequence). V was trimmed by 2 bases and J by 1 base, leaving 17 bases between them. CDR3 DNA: TGTGCCTGGAGTAACCCTGGGAGTCGGGGGAACACTGAAGCTTTCTTT. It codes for CAWSNPGSRGNTEAFF.

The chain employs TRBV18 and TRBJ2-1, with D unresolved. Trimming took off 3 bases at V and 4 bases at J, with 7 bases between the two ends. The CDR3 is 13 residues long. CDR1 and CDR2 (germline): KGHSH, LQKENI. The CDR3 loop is CASSPDNYNEQFF. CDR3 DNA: TGTGCCAGCTCACCCGACAATTACAATGAGCAGTTCTTC.

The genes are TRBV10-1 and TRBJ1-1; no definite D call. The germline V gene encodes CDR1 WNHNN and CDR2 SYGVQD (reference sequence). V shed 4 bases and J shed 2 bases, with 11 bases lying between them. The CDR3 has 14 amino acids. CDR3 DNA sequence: TGCGCCAGCAGTGCGATGCGTGGTAACACTGAAGCTTTCTTT. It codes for CASSAMRGNTEAFF.

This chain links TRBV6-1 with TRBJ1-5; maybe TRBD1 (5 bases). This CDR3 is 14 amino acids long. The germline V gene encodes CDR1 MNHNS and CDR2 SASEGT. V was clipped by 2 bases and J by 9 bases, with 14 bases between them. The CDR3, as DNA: TGTGCCAGCAGTGAAAACCAGGGTGGTCGGCCCCAGCATTTT. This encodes CASSENQGGRPQHF.

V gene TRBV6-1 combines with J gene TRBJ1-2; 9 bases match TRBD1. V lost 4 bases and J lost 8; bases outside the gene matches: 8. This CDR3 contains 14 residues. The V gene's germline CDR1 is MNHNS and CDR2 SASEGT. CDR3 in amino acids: CASSVRTGEDGYTF. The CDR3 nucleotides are TGTGCCAGCAGTGTAAGGACAGGGGAGGACGGCTACACCTTC.

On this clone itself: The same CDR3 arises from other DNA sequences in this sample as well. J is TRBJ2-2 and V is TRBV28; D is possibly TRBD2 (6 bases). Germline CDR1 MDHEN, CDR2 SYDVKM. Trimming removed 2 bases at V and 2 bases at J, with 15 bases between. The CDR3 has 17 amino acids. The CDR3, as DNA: TGTGCCAGCAGTTTACGTCGCGGGACTTTTAACACCGGGGAGCTGTTTTTT. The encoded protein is CASSLRRGTFNTGELFF. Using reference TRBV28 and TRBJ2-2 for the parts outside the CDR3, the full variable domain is DVKVTQSSRYLVKRTGEKVFLECVQDMDHENMFWYRQDPGLGLRLIYFSYDVKMKEKGDIPEGYSVSREKKERFSLILESASTNQTSMYLCASSLRRGTFNTGELFFGEGSRLTVL.

The CDR3 sequence is CASLLAGQSNQPQHF. As DNA, the CDR3 is TGTGCCAGCCTCCTCGCCGGACAAAGCAATCAGCCCCAGCATTTT. J is TRBJ1-5 and V is TRBV28; D may be TRBD1 (5 bases). Trimming removed 8 bases at V and 1 base at J, with 15 bases between. Per the germline V gene, CDR1 is MDHEN and CDR2 is SYDVKM. This CDR3 region has 15 residues.

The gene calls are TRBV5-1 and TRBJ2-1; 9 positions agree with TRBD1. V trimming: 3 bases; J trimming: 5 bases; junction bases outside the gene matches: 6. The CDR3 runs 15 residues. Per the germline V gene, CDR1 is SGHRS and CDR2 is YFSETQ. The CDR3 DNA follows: TGCGCCAGCAGCTCGACAGGGGGAACACACAATGAGCAGTTCTTC. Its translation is CASSSTGGTHNEQFF.

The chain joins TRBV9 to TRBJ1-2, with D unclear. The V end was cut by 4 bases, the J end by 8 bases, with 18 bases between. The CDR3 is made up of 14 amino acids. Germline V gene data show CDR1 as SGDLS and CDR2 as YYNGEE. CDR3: CASSPREAAGGYTF. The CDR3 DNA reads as TGTGCCAGCAGCCCCCGCGAAGCGGCCGGCGGCTACACCTTC.

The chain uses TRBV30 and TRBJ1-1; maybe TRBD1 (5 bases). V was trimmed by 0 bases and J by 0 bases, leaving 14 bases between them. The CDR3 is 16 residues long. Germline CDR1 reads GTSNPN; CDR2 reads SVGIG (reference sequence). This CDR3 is CAWSVPGRGLNTEAFF. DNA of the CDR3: TGTGCCTGGAGTGTCCCGGGACGTGGGTTGAACACTGAAGCTTTCTTT.

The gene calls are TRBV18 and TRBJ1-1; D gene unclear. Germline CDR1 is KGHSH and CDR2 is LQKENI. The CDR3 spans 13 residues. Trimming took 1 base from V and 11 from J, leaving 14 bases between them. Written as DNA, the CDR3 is TGTGCCAGCTCACCACGTGAAAGGGTCGCCGCTTTCTTT. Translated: CASSPRERVAAFF.

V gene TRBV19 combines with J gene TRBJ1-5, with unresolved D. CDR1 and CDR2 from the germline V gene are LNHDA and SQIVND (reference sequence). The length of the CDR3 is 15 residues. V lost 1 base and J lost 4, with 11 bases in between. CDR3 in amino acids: CASSIGRQLNQPQHF. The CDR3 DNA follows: TGTGCCAGTAGTATAGGGCGTCAGTTGAATCAGCCCCAGCATTTT.

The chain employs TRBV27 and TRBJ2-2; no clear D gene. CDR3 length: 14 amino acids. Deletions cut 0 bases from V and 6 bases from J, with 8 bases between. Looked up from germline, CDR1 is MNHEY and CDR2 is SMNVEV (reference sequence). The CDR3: CASSLSRLAGELFF. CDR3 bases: TGTGCCAGCAGTTTATCCCGCTTAGCCGGGGAGCTGTTTTTT.

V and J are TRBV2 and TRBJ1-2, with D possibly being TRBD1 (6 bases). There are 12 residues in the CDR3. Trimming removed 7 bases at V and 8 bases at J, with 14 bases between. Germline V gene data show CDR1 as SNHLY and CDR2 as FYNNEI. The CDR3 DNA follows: TGTGCCAGCACCACAGGGACGAGGGGCTACACCTTC. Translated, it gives CASTTGTRGYTF.

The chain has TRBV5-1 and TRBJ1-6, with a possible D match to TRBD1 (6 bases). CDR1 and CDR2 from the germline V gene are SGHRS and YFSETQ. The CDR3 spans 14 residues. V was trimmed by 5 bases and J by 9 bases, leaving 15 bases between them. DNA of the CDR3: TGCGCCAGCAGGGTCCGGGACAACCTTTCACCCCTCCACTTT. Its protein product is CASRVRDNLSPLHF.

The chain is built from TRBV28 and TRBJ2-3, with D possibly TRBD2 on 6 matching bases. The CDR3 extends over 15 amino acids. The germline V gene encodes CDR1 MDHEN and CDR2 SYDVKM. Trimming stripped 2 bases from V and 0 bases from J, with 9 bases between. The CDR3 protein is CASSLAGLSTDTQYF. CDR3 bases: TGTGCCAGCAGTTTAGCGGGACTTAGCACAGATACGCAGTATTTT.

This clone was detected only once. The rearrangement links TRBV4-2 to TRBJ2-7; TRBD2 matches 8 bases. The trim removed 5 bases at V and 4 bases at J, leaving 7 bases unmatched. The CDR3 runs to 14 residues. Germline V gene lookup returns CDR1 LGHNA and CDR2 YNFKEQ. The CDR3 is CASSATGLEYEQYF. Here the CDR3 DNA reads TGTGCCAGCAGCGCTACGGGACTAGAGTACGAGCAGTACTTC.

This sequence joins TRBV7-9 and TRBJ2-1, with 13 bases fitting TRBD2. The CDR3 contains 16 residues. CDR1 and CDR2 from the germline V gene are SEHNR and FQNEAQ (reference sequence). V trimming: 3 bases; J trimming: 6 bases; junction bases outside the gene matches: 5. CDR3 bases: TGTGCCAGCAGCTTGAAACTAGCGGGAGGGCGCAATGAGCAGTTCTTC. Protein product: CASSLKLAGGRNEQFF.

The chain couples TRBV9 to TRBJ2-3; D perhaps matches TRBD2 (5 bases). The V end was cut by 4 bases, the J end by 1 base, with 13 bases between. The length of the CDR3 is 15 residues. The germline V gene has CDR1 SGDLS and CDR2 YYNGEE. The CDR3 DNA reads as TGTGCCAGCAGCCTAGGAGGAAGGGGCACAGATACGCAGTATTTT. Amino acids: CASSLGGRGTDTQYF. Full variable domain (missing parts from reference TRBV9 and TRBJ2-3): DSGVTQTPKHLITATGQRVTLRCSPRSGDLSVYWYQQSLDQGLQFLIQYYNGEERAKGNILERFSAQQFPDLHSELNLSSLELGDSALYFCASSLGGRGTDTQYFGPGTRLTVL.

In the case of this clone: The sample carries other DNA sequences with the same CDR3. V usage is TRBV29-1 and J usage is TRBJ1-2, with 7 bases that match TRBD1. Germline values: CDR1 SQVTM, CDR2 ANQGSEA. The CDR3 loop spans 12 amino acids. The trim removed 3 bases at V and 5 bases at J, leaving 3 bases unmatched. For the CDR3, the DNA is TGCAGCGTTGAGGGACAGAGGTATGGCTACACCTTC. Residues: CSVEGQRYGYTF. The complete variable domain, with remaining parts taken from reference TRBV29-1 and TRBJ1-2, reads SAVISQKPSRDICQRGTSLTIQCQVDSQVTMMFWYRQQPGQSLTLIATANQGSEATYESGFVIDKFPISRPNLTFSTLTVSNMSPEDSSIYLCSVEGQRYGYTFGSGTRLTVV.

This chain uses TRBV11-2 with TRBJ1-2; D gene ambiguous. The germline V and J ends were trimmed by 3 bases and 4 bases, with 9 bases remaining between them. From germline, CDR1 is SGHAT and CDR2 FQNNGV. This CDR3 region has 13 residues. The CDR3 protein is CASSFVKGYGYTF. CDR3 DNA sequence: TGTGCCAGCAGCTTTGTAAAAGGCTATGGCTACACCTTC.

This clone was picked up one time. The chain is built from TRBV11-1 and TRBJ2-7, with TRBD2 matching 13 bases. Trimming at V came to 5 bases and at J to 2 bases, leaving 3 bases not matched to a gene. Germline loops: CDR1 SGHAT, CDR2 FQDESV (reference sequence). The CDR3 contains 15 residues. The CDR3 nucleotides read TGTGCCAGCAGCCGACTAGCGGGAGGTCCCTACGAGCAGTACTTC. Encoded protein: CASSRLAGGPYEQYF.

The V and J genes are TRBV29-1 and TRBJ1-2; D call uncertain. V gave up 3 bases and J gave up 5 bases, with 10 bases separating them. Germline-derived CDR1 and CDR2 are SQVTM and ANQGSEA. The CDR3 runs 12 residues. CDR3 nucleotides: TGCAGCGTTGAGGTGTTGGGGTATGGCTACACCTTC. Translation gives CSVEVLGYGYTF. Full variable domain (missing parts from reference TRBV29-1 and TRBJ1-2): SAVISQKPSRDICQRGTSLTIQCQVDSQVTMMFWYRQQPGQSLTLIATANQGSEATYESGFVIDKFPISRPNLTFSTLTVSNMSPEDSSIYLCSVEVLGYGYTFGSGTRLTVV.

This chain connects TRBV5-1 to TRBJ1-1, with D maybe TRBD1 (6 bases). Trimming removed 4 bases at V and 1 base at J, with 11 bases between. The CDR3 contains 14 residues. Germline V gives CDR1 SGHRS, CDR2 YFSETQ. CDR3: CASSAQQGNTEAFF. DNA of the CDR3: TGCGCCAGCAGCGCCCAACAGGGGAACACTGAAGCTTTCTTT.